This T cell receptor beta chain was sequenced during a study of OX40 agonist ivuxolimab in advanced cancers. In the study overall: Dose-escalation cases comprised hepatocellular carcinoma, melanoma, renal cell or head and neck cancer.

Losses at the gene ends were 2 bases for V and 7 bases for J; bases not matched to a gene: 1. CDR1 is SGHDT, CDR2 YYEEEE, per germline. The CDR3 length is 13 residues. Sequenced by immunoSEQ multiplex PCR; TCRdb stores in-frame clones only, minus some. The sample holds roughly 56,000 clones, 75% to 90% seen once. The clonotype was recovered from an adult with an advanced solid tumor such as melanoma, head and neck, liver or kidney cancer. V gene TRBV5-6 combines with J gene TRBJ2-1, with TRBD1 matching over 9 bases. This specimen consisted of CD4+ or CD8+ T cells sorted from blood, obtained in a trial of the OX40 agonist ivuxolimab. The CDR3 DNA follows: TGTGCCAGCAGCTTCGGGACAGGGAATGAGCAGTTCTTC. Translating gives CASSFGTGNEQFF.